This T cell receptor (beta chain) was sequenced for a study of blood T cell repertoires in COVID-19. The overall study: Whether acute or convalescent, the COVID-19 samples came from the United States, Italy and Spain. T cells, B-cell-depleted T cells, or PBMCs supplied cDNA or gDNA.

Germline CDR1 is SGDLS and CDR2 is YYNGEE. V was pared by 4 bases and J by 5 bases, with 16 bases between. There are 15 residues in the CDR3. The Seattle patients joined while their infection was active and were tracked longitudinally afterward. Methods used by the authors: Nucleated cell number was recorded as an estimate derived from reference gene primer amplification. Profiled with immunoSEQ multiplex PCR; TCRdb holds only in-frame clones, not every one. V, J and clone size were drawn from that table, and D and trimming were deduced from the DNA. Here the sample spans some 180,000 clones, 70% to 80% being singletons.

J is TRBJ2-1 and V is TRBV9, with TRBD2 as a possible D gene (6 bases). This clonotype originated in a woman aged 40-49 years with COVID-19, enrolled during active disease. The sequenced material came from peripheral blood. The CDR3 reads CASSPLGGTHNEQFF. In DNA, the CDR3 is TGTGCCAGCAGCCCCCTTGGGGGGACTCACAATGAGCAGTTCTTC.